The 17 T cell receptor beta chains below all came from one sample that was sequenced in a study of CD8+CD57+ T cells in acquired aplastic anemia. Genomic DNA was employed as the template in profiling TCR beta VDJ and CDR3. MiXCR, applied by TCRdb to the reads, yields one record per CDR3 protein. The sample has over 150,000 distinct CDR3 sequences; about 48% are singletons. Individuals selected for sequencing had exhibited CD8+CD57+ cell expansion on flow cytometry. The source material was sorted CD4+, CD8+, or CD8+CD57+ T cells (not recorded which) from PBMCs. Every receptor here comes from a human donor with aplastic anemia.

This clonotype appeared once. V and J are TRBV29-1 and TRBJ2-1; 9 nucleotides line up with TRBD2. CDR3 length: 12 residues. Germline CDR1 reads SQVTM; CDR2 reads ANQGSEA. The V gene end was trimmed by 5 bases and the J gene end by 6 bases; junction bases not matched to a gene: 2. CDR3 sequence: CSVLAGSNEQFF. CDR3 nucleotides: TGCAGCGTTCTAGCGGGAAGCAATGAGCAGTTCTTC.

The chain joins TRBV5-1 to TRBJ2-5; D possibly corresponds to TRBD2 (6 bases). This CDR3 spans 15 amino acids. Germline V gives CDR1 SGHRS, CDR2 YFSETQ. V lost 4 bases and J 2 bases, leaving 15 bases between the germline ends. The CDR3 spells CASSMAPGTQETQYF. The CDR3 DNA follows: TGCGCCAGCAGCATGGCCCCGGGGACTCAAGAGACCCAGTACTTC.

This chain uses TRBV2 with TRBJ1-2, with D uncertain. Germline assignment: CDR1 SNHLY and CDR2 FYNNEI. The V end was cut by 4 bases, the J end by 4 bases, with 13 bases between. This CDR3 is 14 amino acids long. In DNA form, the CDR3 reads TGTGCCAGCAGTGGTATGGGTCCGATCTATGGCTACACCTTC. Protein sequence: CASSGMGPIYGYTF.

The DNA of the CDR3 is TGTGCCAGCAGCTTAGACGGGACTAGCGGTTCAGATACGCAGTATTTT. The encoded protein is CASSLDGTSGSDTQYF. The J gene is TRBJ2-3, the V gene TRBV11-1, with 11 bases aligning to TRBD2. The CDR3 is 16 amino acids. Germline CDR1 is SGHAT and CDR2 is FQDESV (reference sequence). J was trimmed by 4 bases and V by 1 base; bases with no gene match: 4.

This sequence joins TRBV10-3 and TRBJ2-7, with a tentative D call TRBD2 (6 bases). This CDR3 is built from 16 residues. Germline lookup yields CDR1 ENHRY and CDR2 SYGVKD. V lost 4 bases and J lost 2, with 18 bases in between. The CDR3 is CAISAPSAGSPYEQYF. Here the CDR3 DNA reads TGTGCCATCAGTGCCCCTAGCGCAGGTTCTCCCTACGAGCAGTACTTC.

There are a few counts of this clonotype. This may stem from a read error, because a much larger clone lies one nucleotide away. V and J are TRBV12-3 or TRBV12-4 and TRBJ2-7, with unresolved D. The CDR3 sequence is 12 residues long. V lost 5 bases and J 5 bases, leaving 10 bases between the germline ends. The CDR3 is CASSIFVDEQYF. CDR3 sequence (DNA): TGTGCCAGCAGTATATTCGTAGACGAGCAGTACTTC.

There are a few counts of this clonotype. This rearrangement joins TRBV7-6 to TRBJ1-4, with D tentatively TRBD1 (5 bases). Trimming removed 5 bases at V and 3 bases at J, with 13 bases between. CDR3 length: 15 residues. Germline-derived CDR1 and CDR2 are SGHVS and FNYEAQ. The CDR3 DNA reads as TGTGCCAGCAGCGCGCGGGACGGAGCTAATGAAAAACTGTTTTTT. This gives the protein CASSARDGANEKLFF.

The rearrangement joins TRBV10-1 to TRBJ1-5; no clear D. Deletions cut 8 bases from V and 7 bases from J, with 12 bases between. This CDR3 is built from 12 residues. Looked up from germline, CDR1 is WNHNN and CDR2 is SYGVQD (reference sequence). The chain's CDR3 is CASAGTRQPQHF. The CDR3 DNA reads as TGCGCCAGCGCAGGAACGCGACAGCCCCAGCATTTT.

The sample holds many counts of this clonotype. The chain joins TRBV2 to TRBJ2-2; possibly TRBD2 for D (5 bases). The CDR3 has 16 amino acids. The germline gives CDR1 SNHLY, CDR2 FYNNEI. The ends were cut back, 6 bases at V and 3 bases at J, with 17 bases in the middle. As DNA, the CDR3 is TGTGCCAGCAGCGGCCGTGAGAGGAGGTACACCGGGGAGCTGTTTTTT. Its translation: CASSGRERRYTGELFF.

This clonotype was picked up a small number of times. The V call is TRBV2, the J call TRBJ1-5; no firm D call. The CDR3 is 14 residues long. The germline V gene has CDR1 SNHLY and CDR2 FYNNEI. V lost 7 bases, J lost 9 bases, and 19 bases lay in between. The CDR3 nucleotides are TGTGCCAGCACCCTTTCAGAGGCCCGACGGCCCCAGCATTTT. Encoded protein: CASTLSEARRPQHF.

This clonotype qualifies as medium-sized. This rearrangement joins TRBV12-5 to TRBJ2-7; D is perhaps TRBD1 (6 bases). The germline V and J ends were trimmed by 6 bases and 2 bases, with 20 bases remaining between them. This CDR3 is built from 16 residues. CDR1 is LGHNT and CDR2 is FRNRAP in the germline V gene. The chain's CDR3 is CASGALRGWVTYEQYF. The CDR3, as DNA: TGTGCTAGTGGCGCCCTCAGGGGATGGGTGACCTACGAGCAGTACTTC.

The gene calls are TRBV5-1 and TRBJ1-4, with TRBD1 identical over 9 bases. The CDR3 loop spans 16 amino acids. V lost 3 bases and J lost 2; bases outside the gene matches: 5. Germline-derived CDR1 and CDR2 are SGHRS and YFSETQ. CDR3 sequence: CASSWGDRATNEKLFF. CDR3 in DNA: TGCGCCAGCAGCTGGGGGGACAGGGCCACTAATGAAAAACTGTTTTTT.

This clonotype has ten or more counts. The V gene is TRBV7-6, the J gene TRBJ1-1, with a weak D call TRBD1 (5 bases). V lost 5 bases and J lost 6, with 16 bases in between. Germline assignment: CDR1 SGHVS and CDR2 FNYEAQ. This CDR3 is 14 amino acids long. The CDR3 bases are TGTGCCAGCAGCCGCCCTCCGGTGGGGGCTGAAGCTTTCTTT. Its protein product is CASSRPPVGAEAFF.

This clonotype was recorded many times. The chain combines TRBV7-6 with TRBJ2-7; D not resolved. Germline values: CDR1 SGHVS, CDR2 FNYEAQ. The CDR3 covers 14 residues. The ends were cut back, 0 bases at V and 3 bases at J, with 9 bases in the middle. CDR3 nucleotide sequence: TGTGCCAGCAGCTTAGCCGCGTCTGGCTACGAGCAGTACTTC. This gives the protein CASSLAASGYEQYF.

The rearrangement links TRBV2 to TRBJ2-7; 7 nucleotides line up with TRBD1. V gave up 6 bases and J gave up 3 bases; unmatched junction bases: 8. This CDR3 comprises 14 residues. Germline CDR1 SNHLY, CDR2 FYNNEI. The CDR3 here is CASRVGTAYYEQYF. The CDR3 DNA is TGTGCCAGCAGGGTCGGGACAGCCTACTACGAGCAGTACTTC.

This clonotype was counted many times. The chain joins TRBV12-3 or TRBV12-4 to TRBJ1-1, with D perhaps TRBD1 (5 bases). The CDR3 totals 12 residues. V was shortened by 3 bases and J by 4 bases, with 6 bases between the two germline ends. This CDR3 reads CASSFGGTEAFF. CDR3 bases: TGTGCCAGCAGTTTTGGGGGCACTGAAGCTTTCTTT.

This clonotype was seen ten or more times. The chain carries TRBV20-1 and TRBJ1-5; no clear D gene. In germline, CDR1 is DFQATT, CDR2 SNEGSKA (reference sequence). V dropped 8 bases and J dropped 6 bases, with 8 bases sitting between them. The CDR3 is made up of 10 amino acids. The DNA of the CDR3 is TGCAGTTGGGGATTTCAGCCCCAGCATTTT. It translates to CSWGFQPQHF.